This T cell receptor beta chain was documented in a study of cytomegalovirus exposure and HLA in healthy donors. Across the study: An early data release held tens of millions of unique TCRs from HLA-typed donors.

About this clone: Its antigen is unidentified.

The PCR used 60 Vbeta and 13 Jbeta primers. Sequencing used immunoSEQ multiplex PCR; TCRdb keeps in-frame clones, though not all of them. The sample holds 95,000 to 150,000 clones, more than 55% seen once. General study points: Analyzed later, association rates of TCRs varied across HLA loci, with DRB1 most and HLA-C fewest. Donor immune exposure was known only as CMV serostatus. Sequencing likely caused a cluster of highly shared sequence variants.

Trimming pared 4 bases from V and 6 bases from J, leaving 10 bases between. This CDR3 has 11 residues. CDR1 and CDR2 from the germline V gene are SQVTM and ANQGSEA. The clonotype was recovered from a man aged 18 to 35 in good health and CMV-seronegative. Specimen: PBMCs. The rearrangement joins TRBV29-1 to TRBJ2-7; possible D gene TRBD2, 5 bases. CDR3: CSVAGDSEQYF. The CDR3 DNA sequence: TGCAGCGTTGCCGGGGATTCCGAGCAGTACTTC.